The next 8 T cell receptor beta chains were all read from a single sample in a study of CD8 T cells in Susac syndrome. When the RNA was reverse transcribed, random hexamers were used with an input of 0.5 to 1 ug. TCRdb recomputed calls from the immunoSEQ multiplex PCR reads with MiXCR, one row per CDR3 protein. The sample includes about 94,000 distinct CDR3 sequences, roughly 94% of them seen just once. Sequenced: CD4+ T cells from PBMCs. These receptor sequences come from a human donor with Susac syndrome.

CDR3 in amino acids: CASSPRGQGGEQYF. The CDR3 DNA is TGTGCCAGCAGTCCGAGAGGACAGGGGGGGGAGCAGTACTTC. This chain uses TRBV27 with TRBJ2-7; the match to TRBD1 covers 10 bases. Germline-derived CDR1 and CDR2 are MNHEY and SMNVEV (reference sequence). The CDR3 has 14 amino acids. V trimming: 5 bases; J trimming: 7 bases; junction bases outside the gene matches: 8.

This rearrangement joins TRBV5-1 to TRBJ2-3; D unclear. Trimming took off 2 bases at V and 0 bases at J, with 10 bases between the two ends. The CDR3 spans 15 residues. Germline CDR1 reads SGHRS; CDR2 reads YFSETQ. CDR3 loop: CASSFRVDSTDTQYF. The CDR3 bases are TGCGCCAGCAGCTTCCGAGTGGATAGCACAGATACGCAGTATTTT.

This clonotype appeared once. The V call is TRBV9, the J call TRBJ2-1; the match to TRBD2 covers 9 bases. J gave up 7 bases and V 0 bases, and 8 bases lay outside the gene matches. The CDR3 is made up of 16 amino acids. Germline lookup yields CDR1 SGDLS and CDR2 YYNGEE. This CDR3 is CASSVGGGAGKNEQFF. The CDR3 region has the DNA TGTGCCAGCAGCGTAGGCGGGGGGGCAGGGAAAAATGAGCAGTTCTTC.

The CDR3 loop is CASSLRRGPGELFF. The CDR3 coding sequence is TGTGCCAGCAGCTTACGTCGGGGACCCGGGGAGCTGTTTTTT. This chain links TRBV7-8 with TRBJ2-2; D might be TRBD1 or TRBD2, each matching 5 bases. The germline CDR1 and CDR2 sequences are SGHVS and FQNEAQ. Trimming removed 2 bases at V and 6 bases at J, with 10 bases between. The CDR3 is 14 residues long.

The chain recombines TRBV4-1 with TRBJ2-3; tentatively, D is TRBD2 (6 bases). Germline V gene data show CDR1 as MGHRA and CDR2 as YSYEKL. The length of the CDR3 is 14 residues. Trimming stripped 2 bases from V and 5 bases from J, with 11 bases between. CDR3 in DNA: TGCGCCAGCAGCCAATCGGGGGAGATAGATACGCAGTATTTT. The encoded protein is CASSQSGEIDTQYF.

The genes are TRBV7-9 and TRBJ2-5, with a weak D call TRBD1 (7 bases). Germline assignment: CDR1 SEHNR and CDR2 FQNEAQ (reference sequence). V was trimmed by 6 bases and J by 3 bases, leaving 14 bases between them. The CDR3 has 14 residues. This chain's CDR3 is CASRRDSREETQYF. CDR3 DNA sequence: TGTGCCAGCAGGCGGGACAGTAGAGAAGAGACCCAGTACTTC.

The chain employs TRBV3-1 and TRBJ2-1; TRBD1 aligns across 7 bases. This CDR3 comprises 15 residues. Germline CDR1 reads LGHDT; CDR2 reads YNNKEL (reference sequence). After removal of 4 bases from V and 1 base from J, the junction contained 4 bases not matched to a gene. The CDR3 DNA follows: TGTGCCAGCAGCCGGGACAGCGCTTCCTACAATGAGCAGTTCTTC. Its translation is CASSRDSASYNEQFF.

In DNA form, the CDR3 reads TGTGCCAGCAGTTACAGCACCGGGGAGCTGTTTTTT. Residues: CASSYSTGELFF. The chain couples TRBV6-5 to TRBJ2-2; no reliable D call. From germline, CDR1 is MNHEY and CDR2 SVGAGI. This CDR3 comprises 12 residues. Deletions cut 2 bases from V and 4 bases from J, with 2 bases between.